The present entry profiles one TCR beta chain with its context. The 120-subject validation cohort, separate from the 666-subject first cohort, included the donors. The data are from a study of cytomegalovirus exposure and HLA in healthy donors. Produced via immunoSEQ multiplex PCR; TCRdb's table is partial and in-frame only. The repertoire holds approximately 180,000 clones, with about 89% as singletons. The J segment lost 4 bases and the V segment lost 5 bases, leaving 4 bases of the junction unmatched. This CDR3 contains 13 residues. Germline CDR1 is SGHTA and CDR2 is FQGNSA. Sequencing input: PBMCs. V usage is TRBV7-2 and J usage is TRBJ1-2, with 7 positions matching TRBD1. The TCR originated in a man aged 18 to 35 in good health and CMV-seropositive. DNA for the CDR3: TGTGCCAGCAGCCAGGGACAGCCCTATGGCTACACCTTC. Protein product: CASSQGQPYGYTF. Full variable domain (outside the CDR3, taken from reference TRBV7-2 and TRBJ1-2): GAGVSQSPSNKVTEKGKDVELRCDPISGHTALYWYRQSLGQGLEFLIYFQGNSAPDKSGLPSDRFSAERTGGSVSTLTIQRTQQEDSAVYLCASSQGQPYGYTFGSGTRLTVV.